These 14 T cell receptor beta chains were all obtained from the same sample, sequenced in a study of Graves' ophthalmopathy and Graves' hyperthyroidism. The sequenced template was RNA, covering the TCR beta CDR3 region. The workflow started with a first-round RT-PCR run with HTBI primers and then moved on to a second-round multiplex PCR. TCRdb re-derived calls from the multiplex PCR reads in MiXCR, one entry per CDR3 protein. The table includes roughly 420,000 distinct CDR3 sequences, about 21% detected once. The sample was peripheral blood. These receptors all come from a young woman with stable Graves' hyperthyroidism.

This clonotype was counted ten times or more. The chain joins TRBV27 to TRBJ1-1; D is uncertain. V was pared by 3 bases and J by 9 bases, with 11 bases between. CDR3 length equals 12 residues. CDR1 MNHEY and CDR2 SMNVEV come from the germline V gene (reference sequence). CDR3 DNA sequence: TGTGCCAGCAGTTTCCCAGGTCGCAAAGCTTTCTTT. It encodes CASSFPGRKAFF.

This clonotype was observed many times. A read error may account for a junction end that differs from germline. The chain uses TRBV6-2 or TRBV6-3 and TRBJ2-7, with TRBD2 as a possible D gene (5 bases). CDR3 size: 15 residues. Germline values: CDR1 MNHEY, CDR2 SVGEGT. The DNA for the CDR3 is TGTGCCAGCAGTCACTCGTGGAGGAGCTCCTACGAGCAGTACTTC. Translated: CASSHSWRSSYEQYF.

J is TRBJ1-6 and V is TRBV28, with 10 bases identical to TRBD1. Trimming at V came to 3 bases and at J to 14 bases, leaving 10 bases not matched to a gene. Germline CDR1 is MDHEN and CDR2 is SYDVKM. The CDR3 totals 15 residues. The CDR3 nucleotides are TGTGCCAGCAGTTTCGGGACAGGGGACCTCGGAACCCTCCACTTT. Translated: CASSFGTGDLGTLHF.

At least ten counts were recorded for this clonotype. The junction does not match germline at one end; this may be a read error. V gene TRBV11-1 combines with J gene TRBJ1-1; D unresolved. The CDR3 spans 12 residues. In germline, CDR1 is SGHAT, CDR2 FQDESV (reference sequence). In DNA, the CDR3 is TGTGCCAGCACCTTATTGGACACTGAAGCTTTCTTT. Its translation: CASTLLDTEAFF.

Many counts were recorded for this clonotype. The CDR3 protein is CASSLSGGADTQYF. In nucleotides, the CDR3 is TGTGCCAGCAGTTTAAGCGGGGGAGCAGATACGCAGTATTTT. The V call is TRBV12-3 or TRBV12-4, the J call TRBJ2-3; 8 nucleotides align to TRBD2. The CDR3 is 14 amino acids. V lost 2 bases, J lost 4 bases, and 2 bases stayed unmatched.

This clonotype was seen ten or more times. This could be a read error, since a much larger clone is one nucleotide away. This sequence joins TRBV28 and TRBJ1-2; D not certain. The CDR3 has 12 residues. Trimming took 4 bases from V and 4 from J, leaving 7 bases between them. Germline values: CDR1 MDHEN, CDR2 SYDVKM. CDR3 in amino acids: CASSSRSYGYTF. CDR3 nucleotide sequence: TGTGCCAGCAGTTCCCGAAGCTATGGCTACACCTTC.

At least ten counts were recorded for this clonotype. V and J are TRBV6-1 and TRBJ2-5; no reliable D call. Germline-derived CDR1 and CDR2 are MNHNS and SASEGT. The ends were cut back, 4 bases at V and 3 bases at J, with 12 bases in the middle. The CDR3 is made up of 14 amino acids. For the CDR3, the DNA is TGTGCCAGCAGTGTCGGCGTAGCAAAAGAGACCCAGTACTTC. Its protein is CASSVGVAKETQYF.

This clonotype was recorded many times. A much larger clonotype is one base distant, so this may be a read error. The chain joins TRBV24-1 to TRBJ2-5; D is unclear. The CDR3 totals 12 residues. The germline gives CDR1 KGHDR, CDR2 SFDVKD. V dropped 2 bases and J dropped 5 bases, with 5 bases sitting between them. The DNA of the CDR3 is TGTGCCACCAGTGATTCCATCGAGACCCAGTACTTC. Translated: CATSDSIETQYF.

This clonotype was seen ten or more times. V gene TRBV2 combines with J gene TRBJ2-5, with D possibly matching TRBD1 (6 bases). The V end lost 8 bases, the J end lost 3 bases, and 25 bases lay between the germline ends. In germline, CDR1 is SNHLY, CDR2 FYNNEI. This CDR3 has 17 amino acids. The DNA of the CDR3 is TGTGCCAGCTCCAGACAGGTCATGCTGGGTGGCAAAGAGACCCAGTACTTC. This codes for CASSRQVMLGGKETQYF.

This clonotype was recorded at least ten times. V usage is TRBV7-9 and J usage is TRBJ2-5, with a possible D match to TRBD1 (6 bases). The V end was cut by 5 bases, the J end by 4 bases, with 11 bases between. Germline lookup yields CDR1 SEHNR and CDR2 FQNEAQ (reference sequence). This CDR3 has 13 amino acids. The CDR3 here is CASSPLGGETQYF. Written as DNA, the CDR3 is TGTGCCAGCAGCCCACTAGGGGGAGAGACCCAGTACTTC.

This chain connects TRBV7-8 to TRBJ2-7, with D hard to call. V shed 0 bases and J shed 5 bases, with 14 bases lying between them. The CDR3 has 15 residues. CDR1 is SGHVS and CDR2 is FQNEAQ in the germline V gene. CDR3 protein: CASSLAAGSIHEQYF. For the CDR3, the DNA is TGTGCCAGCAGCTTAGCGGCCGGTAGCATCCACGAGCAGTACTTC.

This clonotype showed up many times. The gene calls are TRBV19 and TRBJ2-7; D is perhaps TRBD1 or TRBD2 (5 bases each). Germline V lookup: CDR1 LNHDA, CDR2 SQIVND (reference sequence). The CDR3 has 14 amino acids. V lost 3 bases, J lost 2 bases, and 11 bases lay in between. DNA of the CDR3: TGTGCCAGTAGTATCCGTCCGGGACCCTACGAGCAGTACTTC. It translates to CASSIRPGPYEQYF.

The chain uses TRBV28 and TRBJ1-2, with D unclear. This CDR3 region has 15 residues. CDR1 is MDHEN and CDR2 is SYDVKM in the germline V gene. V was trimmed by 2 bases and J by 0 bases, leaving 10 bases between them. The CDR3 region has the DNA TGTGCCAGCAGTTTAGAGGGTCGATCTAACTATGGCTACACCTTC. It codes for CASSLEGRSNYGYTF.

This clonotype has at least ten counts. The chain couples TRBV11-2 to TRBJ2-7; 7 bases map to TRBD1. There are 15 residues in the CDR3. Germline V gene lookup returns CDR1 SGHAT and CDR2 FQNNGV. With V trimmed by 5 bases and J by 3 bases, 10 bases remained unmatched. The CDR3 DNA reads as TGTGCCAGCAGCCTCTCTAGACAGGGCCTCTACGAGCAGTACTTC. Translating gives CASSLSRQGLYEQYF.